The 20 T cell receptor beta chains below come from one sample, sequenced in a study of shared clonotypes between healthy human individuals. Profiling relied on immunoSEQ multiplex PCR, and the TCRdb table lists in-frame clones only, not all of them. The sample has 2 million to 2.5 million clones; roughly 93% are singletons. Specimen: naive CD4+ T cells from PBMCs. Subset indicated: CD45RA+ positively selected. The receptor set was obtained from a man between 18 and 29 years old in good health. Some clones in this sample may be carry-over from other donors' samples.

V usage is TRBV28 and J usage is TRBJ2-1; perhaps TRBD2 as D (5 bases). Trimming took 2 bases from V and 8 from J, leaving 16 bases between them. CDR1 MDHEN and CDR2 SYDVKM come from the germline V gene. This CDR3 spans 15 amino acids. CDR3 DNA sequence: TGTGCCAGCAGTTTAGGACTCACCGACGTAGATGAGCAGTTCTTC. Protein sequence: CASSLGLTDVDEQFF.

This clone was detected only once. The chain links TRBV7-6 to TRBJ2-2, with a possible D match to TRBD2 (6 bases). The CDR3 contains 15 residues. Between the trimmed V and J ends, which lost 2 bases and 4 bases, there was a span of 11 bases. Looked up from germline, CDR1 is SGHVS and CDR2 is FNYEAQ. The CDR3 DNA reads TGTGCCAGCAGCTTAATCCGGGGAGGCACCGGGGAGCTGTTTTTT. Its protein product is CASSLIRGGTGELFF.

The chain is built from TRBV27 and TRBJ2-1; 11 positions match TRBD1. The CDR3 covers 13 residues. With V trimmed by 5 bases and J by 10 bases, 4 bases remained unmatched. Germline lookup yields CDR1 MNHEY and CDR2 SMNVEV (reference sequence). In DNA, the CDR3 is TGTGCCAGCAGTGGGGGACAGGGGGACGAGCAGTTCTTC. Its protein product is CASSGGQGDEQFF.

The chain links TRBV30 to TRBJ2-1; 8 nucleotides line up with TRBD2. The CDR3 covers 15 residues. The germline gives CDR1 GTSNPN, CDR2 SVGIG (reference sequence). V gave up 2 bases and J gave up 2 bases; unmatched junction bases: 5. CDR3 sequence reads: CAWSRGGRPYNEQFF. In nucleotides, the CDR3 is TGTGCCTGGAGTCGGGGCGGGAGGCCCTACAATGAGCAGTTCTTC.

V gene TRBV7-9 combines with J gene TRBJ1-2, with 8 positions matching TRBD1. Per the germline V gene, CDR1 is SEHNR and CDR2 is FQNEAQ (reference sequence). V trimming: 1 base; J trimming: 3 bases; junction bases outside the gene matches: 4. The CDR3 runs to 15 residues. The CDR3 is CASSLGGTGDYGYTF. The CDR3 DNA reads as TGTGCCAGCAGCTTAGGAGGGACAGGCGACTATGGCTACACCTTC.

The gene calls are TRBV11-2 and TRBJ1-4; 7 bases map to TRBD1. V was clipped by 3 bases and J by 5 bases; unmatched bases: 6. This CDR3 spans 15 amino acids. CDR1 is SGHAT, CDR2 FQNNGV, per germline. CDR3 in DNA: TGTGCCAGCAGCTTGGGGACAGTGGGCAATGAAAAACTGTTTTTT. This translates into CASSLGTVGNEKLFF. Variable domain in full (rest from reference TRBV11-2 and TRBJ1-4): EAGVAQSPRYKIIEKRQSVAFWCNPISGHATLYWYQQILGQGPKLLIQFQNNGVVDDSQLPKDRFSAERLKGVDSTLKIQPAKLEDSAVYLCASSLGTVGNEKLFFGSGTQLSVL.

The CDR3 spells CASSANVNTEAFF. DNA for the CDR3: TGTGCCAGCAGCGCCAACGTCAACACTGAAGCTTTCTTT. The chain has TRBV6-5 and TRBJ1-1, with D unclear. The CDR3 extends over 13 amino acids. Germline CDR1 and CDR2: MNHEY and SVGAGI. V lost 6 bases to trimming and J lost 2 bases, with 10 bases between them.

The genes are TRBV15 and TRBJ2-1; TRBD2 agrees at 7 bases. Germline CDR1 is LNHNV and CDR2 is YYDKDF (reference sequence). J was trimmed by 11 bases and V by 2 bases; bases with no gene match: 18. The CDR3 covers 17 residues. Here the CDR3 reads CATSRRAVVGGSDQQFF. The CDR3 region has the DNA TGTGCCACCAGCAGAAGGGCGGTAGTGGGCGGGAGTGATCAGCAGTTCTTC.

This clone has a handful of counts. This chain joins TRBV9 and TRBJ1-1; D remains ambiguous. This CDR3 comprises 14 residues. CDR1 SGDLS and CDR2 YYNGEE come from the germline V gene. With 0 bases removed from V and 3 bases from J, the gap between germline ends came to 9 bases. CDR3 bases: TGTGCCAGCAGCGTAGAACTGACTCACACTGAAGCTTTCTTT. It is translated as CASSVELTHTEAFF.

The chain employs TRBV29-1 and TRBJ2-3, with D possibly TRBD2 on 6 matching bases. The CDR3 extends over 14 amino acids. V was cut by 4 bases and J by 4 bases, with 15 bases left in between. Per the germline V gene, CDR1 is SQVTM and CDR2 is ANQGSEA. The CDR3 DNA is TGCAGCGTTGCCGGAAGACTAGTACCAGATACGCAGTATTTT. As protein: CSVAGRLVPDTQYF.

V is TRBV19 and J is TRBJ1-5, with TRBD1 as a possible D gene (5 bases). The germline V and J ends were trimmed by 5 bases and 0 bases, with 8 bases remaining between them. Germline CDR1 is LNHDA and CDR2 is SQIVND (reference sequence). The CDR3 is made up of 14 amino acids. CDR3 nucleotides: TGTGCCAGTAGTGGGGACCGTAGCAATCAGCCCCAGCATTTT. It translates to CASSGDRSNQPQHF.

The rearrangement uses TRBV29-1 and TRBJ1-4, with 10 bases lining up with TRBD1. This CDR3 has 13 residues. Germline V CDR1 and CDR2: SQVTM, ANQGSEA. J gave up 8 bases and V 7 bases, and 7 bases lay outside the gene matches. CDR3 coding DNA: TGCAGCGCCCGGACAGGGGGAGGGGAAAAACTGTTTTTT. It encodes CSARTGGGEKLFF.

The rearrangement uses TRBV28 and TRBJ2-2; 10 bases align to TRBD1. J gave up 5 bases and V 5 bases, and 8 bases lay outside the gene matches. The CDR3 is 16 residues long. Germline V gives CDR1 MDHEN, CDR2 SYDVKM. CDR3 DNA sequence: TGTGCCAGCAGTAGACCGGGACAGGGGTTGACCGGGGAGCTGTTTTTT. It encodes CASSRPGQGLTGELFF. Full variable domain (rest looked up from reference TRBV28 and TRBJ2-2): DVKVTQSSRYLVKRTGEKVFLECVQDMDHENMFWYRQDPGLGLRLIYFSYDVKMKEKGDIPEGYSVSREKKERFSLILESASTNQTSMYLCASSRPGQGLTGELFFGEGSRLTVL.

V and J are TRBV11-3 and TRBJ1-1; a weak D match, TRBD1 (5 bases). Trimming left V 5 bases short and J 1 base short, with 17 bases between. Germline-derived CDR1 and CDR2 are SGHNT and YENEEA. The CDR3 has 16 residues. CDR3 coding DNA: TGTGCCAGCAGCCCAGGGCAGGCGAACTCGAACACTGAAGCTTTCTTT. Protein sequence: CASSPGQANSNTEAFF.

The V call is TRBV20-1, the J call TRBJ1-1, with D uncertain. The CDR3 consists of 11 residues. Per the germline V gene, CDR1 is DFQATT and CDR2 is SNEGSKA (reference sequence). CDR3 sequence reads: CSYIVNTEAFF. In DNA, the CDR3 is TGCAGCTATATAGTGAACACTGAAGCTTTCTTT.

The chain carries TRBV28 and TRBJ2-7; tentative D call: TRBD2 (5 bases). The V end lost 8 bases, the J end lost 6 bases, and 17 bases lay between the germline ends. Looked up from germline, CDR1 is MDHEN and CDR2 is SYDVKM. The CDR3 covers 13 residues. CDR3 residues: CASRRLAVREQYF. The CDR3 DNA sequence: TGTGCCAGCCGCCGGCTAGCAGTGCGCGAGCAGTACTTC.

V and J are TRBV2 and TRBJ2-3; D might be TRBD2 (6 bases). With 9 bases removed from V and 10 bases from J, the gap between germline ends came to 20 bases. There are 13 residues in the CDR3. Germline CDR1 and CDR2: SNHLY and FYNNEI. This chain's CDR3 is CASRTSVGSAQYF. CDR3 coding DNA: TGTGCCAGTCGCACCTCCGTCGGGAGTGCGCAGTATTTT.

V and J are TRBV5-1 and TRBJ2-5, with TRBD2 as a possible D gene (6 bases). This CDR3 has 14 amino acids. Germline-derived CDR1 and CDR2 are SGHRS and YFSETQ. The V gene lost 3 bases and the J gene lost 5 bases, with 14 bases spanning the gap. This CDR3 is CASSSPEGAETQYF. CDR3 DNA: TGCGCCAGCAGCTCCCCGGAGGGCGCGGAGACCCAGTACTTC.

With respect to this clone: Other DNA sequences in the sample encode the same CDR3. CDR3 nucleotide sequence: TGTGCCAGCAGCTTGGCGGCAGGAACCTACGAGCAGTACTTC. Translated: CASSLAAGTYEQYF. The genes are TRBV5-6 and TRBJ2-7; no clear D gene. The V end was cut by 0 bases, the J end by 2 bases, with 9 bases between. Germline CDR1 reads SGHDT; CDR2 reads YYEEEE. The CDR3 has 14 residues.

The chain combines TRBV10-1 with TRBJ1-4; D ambiguous. Trimming removed 3 bases at V and 10 bases at J, with 12 bases between. Per the germline V gene, CDR1 is WNHNN and CDR2 is SYGVQD (reference sequence). This CDR3 is 13 amino acids long. CDR3 bases: TGCGCCAGCAGTGAACGGGGTTCGGGAAAACTGTTTTTT. This sequence encodes CASSERGSGKLFF.